What follows is one T cell receptor (beta chain) and its context. The CDR3 covers 15 residues. Trimming at V came to 5 bases and at J to 4 bases, leaving 10 bases not matched to a gene. From germline, CDR1 is MNHNS and CDR2 SASEGT. The data were taken from a study of radiotherapy plus CTLA-4 blockade in lung cancer. The data were produced by immunoSEQ multiplex PCR, yet TCRdb's version contains in-frame clones alone and is incomplete. The profile shows 40,000 to 50,000 clones, 75% of them singletons. This sequence joins TRBV6-1 and TRBJ1-2; 7 bases fit TRBD1. The sample in question was peripheral blood, obtained from a patient treated with radiotherapy plus ipilimumab. This TCR came from a human donor with non-small cell lung cancer who had stable disease on radiotherapy plus ipilimumab. The CDR3 nucleotides read TGTGCCAGCAGTAGGCTCGGGGACAGTCCCTATGGCTACACCTTC. Encoded protein: CASSRLGDSPYGYTF.